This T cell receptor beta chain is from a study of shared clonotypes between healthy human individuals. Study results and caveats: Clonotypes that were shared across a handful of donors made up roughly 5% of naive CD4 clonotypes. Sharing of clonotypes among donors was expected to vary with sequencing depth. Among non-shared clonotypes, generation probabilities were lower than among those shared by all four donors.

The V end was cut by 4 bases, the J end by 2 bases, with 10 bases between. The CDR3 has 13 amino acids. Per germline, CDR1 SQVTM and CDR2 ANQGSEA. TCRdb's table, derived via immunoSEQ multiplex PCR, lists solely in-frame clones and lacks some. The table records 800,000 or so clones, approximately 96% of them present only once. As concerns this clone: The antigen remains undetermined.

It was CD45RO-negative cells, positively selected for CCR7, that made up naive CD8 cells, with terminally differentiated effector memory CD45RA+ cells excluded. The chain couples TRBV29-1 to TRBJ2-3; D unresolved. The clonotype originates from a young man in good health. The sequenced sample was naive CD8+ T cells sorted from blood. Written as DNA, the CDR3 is TGCAGCGTTGTTGGCGGCCTCACAGATACGCAGTATTTT. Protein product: CSVVGGLTDTQYF.